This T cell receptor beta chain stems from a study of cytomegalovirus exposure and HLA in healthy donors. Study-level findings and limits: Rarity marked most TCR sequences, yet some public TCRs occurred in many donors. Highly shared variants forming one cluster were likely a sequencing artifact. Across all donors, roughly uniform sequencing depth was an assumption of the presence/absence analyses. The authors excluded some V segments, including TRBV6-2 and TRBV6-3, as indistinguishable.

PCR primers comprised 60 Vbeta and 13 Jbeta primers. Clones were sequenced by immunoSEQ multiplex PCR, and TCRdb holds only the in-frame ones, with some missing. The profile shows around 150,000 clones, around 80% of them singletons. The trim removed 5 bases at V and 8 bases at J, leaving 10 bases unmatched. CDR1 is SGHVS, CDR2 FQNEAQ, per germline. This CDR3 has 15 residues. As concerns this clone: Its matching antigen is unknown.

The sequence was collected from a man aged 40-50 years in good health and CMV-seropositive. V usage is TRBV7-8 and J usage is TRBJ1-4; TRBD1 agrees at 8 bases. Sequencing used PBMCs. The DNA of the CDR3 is TGTGCCAGCAGCCCAAGGACAGGGAAGGGCGAAAAACTGTTTTTT. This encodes CASSPRTGKGEKLFF.